These 24 T cell receptor beta chains share one sample of origin, sequenced in a study of cytomegalovirus exposure and HLA in healthy donors. The PCR made use of 60 Vbeta and 13 Jbeta primers. Generated by immunoSEQ multiplex PCR, the TCRdb table keeps only in-frame clones and is missing some. The data contain around 180,000 clones, nearly 80% of them singletons. Sequenced input: PBMCs. The receptors were sampled from a young woman in good health and CMV-seropositive.

The chain carries TRBV2 and TRBJ1-2; 8 bases fit TRBD1. Germline V gene lookup returns CDR1 SNHLY and CDR2 FYNNEI. V lost 2 bases, J lost 4 bases, and 6 bases stayed unmatched. The CDR3 runs 15 residues. Here the CDR3 DNA reads TGTGCCAGCAGTGAAACACAGGGGGATTCCTATGGCTACACCTTC. Its translation: CASSETQGDSYGYTF.

This chain joins TRBV19 and TRBJ1-2; 9 bases match TRBD1. The germline V gene has CDR1 LNHDA and CDR2 SQIVND (reference sequence). The CDR3 contains 18 residues. The ends lost 6 bases at V and 0 bases at J; junction bases unmatched: 14. The CDR3 spells CASSNKPGQGATNYGYTF. The CDR3 DNA reads as TGTGCCAGTAGCAACAAACCGGGACAGGGTGCAACTAACTATGGCTACACCTTC.

V and J are TRBV29-1 and TRBJ2-2; perhaps TRBD2 as D (6 bases). V was shortened by 4 bases and J by 5 bases, with 14 bases between the two germline ends. Germline CDR1 and CDR2: SQVTM and ANQGSEA. The CDR3 is 14 amino acids. The CDR3 sequence: CSVGGRPPTGELFF. CDR3 in DNA: TGCAGCGTTGGGGGGAGGCCCCCTACCGGGGAGCTGTTTTTT.

In this sample, this clone turned up a few times. The V and J genes are TRBV6-1 and TRBJ2-4; TRBD1 matches 8 bases. Germline V lookup: CDR1 MNHNS, CDR2 SASEGT. This CDR3 contains 16 residues. The trim removed 4 bases at V and 1 base at J, leaving 6 bases unmatched. DNA for the CDR3: TGTGCCAGCAGTGCTAGACAGGGGACGGCCAAAAACATTCAGTACTTC. Its protein is CASSARQGTAKNIQYF.

This rearrangement joins TRBV5-6 to TRBJ2-1; the D gene is possibly TRBD2 (6 bases). Trimming pared 1 base from V and 5 bases from J, leaving 13 bases between. This CDR3 spans 15 amino acids. From germline, CDR1 is SGHDT and CDR2 YYEEEE. CDR3 in DNA: TGTGCCAGCAGCTTGATGTCGGGACTCAACAATGAGCAGTTCTTC. It yields the protein CASSLMSGLNNEQFF.

The chain has TRBV15 and TRBJ2-4; 11 bases line up with TRBD2. CDR3 length equals 14 residues. The V gene's germline CDR1 is LNHNV and CDR2 YYDKDF (reference sequence). J gave up 6 bases and V 3 bases, and 1 base lay outside the gene matches. The CDR3 nucleotides read TGTGCCACCAGCAGCGGACTAGCGGGAAACATTCAGTACTTC. This codes for CATSSGLAGNIQYF.

The rearrangement uses TRBV29-1 and TRBJ1-1; D call uncertain. The germline gives CDR1 SQVTM, CDR2 ANQGSEA. V dropped 7 bases and J dropped 8 bases, with 17 bases sitting between them. The CDR3 is made up of 12 amino acids. The CDR3 protein is CSGEGSTPEAFF. In DNA form, the CDR3 reads TGCAGCGGTGAGGGCAGCACCCCCGAAGCTTTCTTT.

The gene calls are TRBV4-3 and TRBJ1-2; TRBD1 matches at 9 bases. V trimming: 3 bases; J trimming: 4 bases; junction bases outside the gene matches: 9. The CDR3 extends over 16 amino acids. Per the germline V gene, CDR1 is LGHNA and CDR2 is YSLEER. The CDR3 bases are TGCGCCAGCAGCCAGAGTACAGGGGGCGCCGGCTATGGCTACACCTTC. Its protein product is CASSQSTGGAGYGYTF.

The J gene is TRBJ2-1, the V gene TRBV4-1, with 11 bases fitting TRBD2. Unmatched junction bases numbered 5, after V lost 0 bases and J lost 7 bases. The CDR3 extends over 16 amino acids. CDR1 is MGHRA, CDR2 YSYEKL, per germline. CDR3 sequence (DNA): TGCGCCAGCAGCCAAGAAAGACTAGCGGGGTTAAATGAGCAGTTCTTC. Translation: CASSQERLAGLNEQFF.

The chain combines TRBV5-1 with TRBJ2-1, with TRBD2 matching over 8 bases. Germline CDR1 and CDR2: SGHRS and YFSETQ. CDR3 length equals 15 residues. Trimming cost V 5 bases and J 7 bases; bases outside gene matches: 11. The CDR3 protein is CASRAGGGPINEQFF. The CDR3 region has the DNA TGCGCCAGCAGGGCCGGGGGGGGGCCGATTAATGAGCAGTTCTTC.

This sequence joins TRBV11-2 and TRBJ2-7, with 11 bases matching TRBD2. This CDR3 is built from 16 residues. From germline, CDR1 is SGHAT and CDR2 FQNNGV. V shed 3 bases, J shed 5 bases, and the junction held 9 bases outside the gene matches. The CDR3 region has the DNA TGTGCCAGCAGCTTTCTAGCGGGAGGTTGGTCGAACGAGCAGTACTTC. Translation gives CASSFLAGGWSNEQYF. Combining the CDR3 with reference TRBV11-2 and TRBJ2-7 gives the whole variable domain EAGVAQSPRYKIIEKRQSVAFWCNPISGHATLYWYQQILGQGPKLLIQFQNNGVVDDSQLPKDRFSAERLKGVDSTLKIQPAKLEDSAVYLCASSFLAGGWSNEQYFGPGTRLTVT.

The chain joins TRBV28 to TRBJ2-7, with D hard to call. CDR1 is MDHEN, CDR2 SYDVKM, per germline. The CDR3 consists of 15 residues. Deletions cut 2 bases from V and 4 bases from J, with 15 bases between. CDR3 DNA: TGTGCCAGCAGTTTAAGAGAGTTAGCCTGGTACGAGCAGTACTTC. It codes for CASSLRELAWYEQYF.

This clone appeared a single time. The chain couples TRBV7-4 to TRBJ1-1; 8 bases are a match to TRBD1. The CDR3 is 15 residues long. CDR1 is SGHVT, CDR2 SQSDAQ, per germline. V dropped 5 bases and J dropped 4; count of bases not matched to a gene: 9. CDR3 amino acids: CASSPQGGVGTEAFF. CDR3 nucleotide sequence: TGTGCCAGCAGCCCACAGGGGGGGGTTGGCACTGAAGCTTTCTTT. Filled out from reference TRBV7-4 and TRBJ1-1, the complete variable domain reads GAGVSQSPRYKVAKRGRDVALRCDSISGHVTLYWYRQTLGQGSEVLTYSQSDAQRDKSGRPSGRFSAERPERSVSTLKIQRTEQGDSAVYLCASSPQGGVGTEAFFGQGTRLTVV.

A remark on this clone: At one end, the junction sequence differs from germline, possibly due to a read error. The chain links TRBV6-1 to TRBJ2-1; 7 bases are shared with TRBD2. Germline lookup yields CDR1 MNHNS and CDR2 SASEGT. This CDR3 region has 16 residues. This chain's CDR3 is CASREAGRGSYNEQFF. CDR3 in DNA: TGTGCCAGCAGAGAAGCAGGGCGGGGGTCCTACAATGAGCAGTTCTTC.

This chain connects TRBV15 to TRBJ2-1; a weak D match, TRBD2 (6 bases). Germline assignment: CDR1 LNHNV and CDR2 YYDKDF (reference sequence). Trimming pared 6 bases from V and 7 bases from J, leaving 13 bases between. The CDR3 has 13 residues. The CDR3 sequence is CATRMGLGNEQFF. The CDR3 DNA sequence: TGTGCCACCAGAATGGGACTTGGGAATGAGCAGTTCTTC.

V gene TRBV7-3 combines with J gene TRBJ2-5; 9 bases fit TRBD1. Trimming cost V 4 bases and J 4 bases; bases outside gene matches: 13. CDR3 length: 17 amino acids. Germline V gives CDR1 SGHTA, CDR2 FQGTGA. The CDR3 DNA reads TGTGCCAGCAGCTCGGGGGTACTAGGGACAGGGTTAGAGACCCAGTACTTC. It yields the protein CASSSGVLGTGLETQYF.

This chain uses TRBV4-3 with TRBJ1-2, with D hard to call. V was trimmed by 0 bases and J by 6 bases, leaving 14 bases between them. From germline, CDR1 is LGHNA and CDR2 YSLEER. The CDR3 totals 15 residues. This CDR3 reads CASSQDAGLWDGYTF. The CDR3 nucleotides read TGCGCCAGCAGCCAAGATGCGGGTCTATGGGATGGCTACACCTTC.

This clone was counted a few times. V gene TRBV10-1 combines with J gene TRBJ2-7; 7 nucleotides line up with TRBD1. The germline gives CDR1 WNHNN, CDR2 SYGVQD (reference sequence). The V segment lost 10 bases and the J segment 3 bases; nucleotides outside the gene matches: 21. The length of the CDR3 is 17 residues. The CDR3 nucleotides are TGCGCCACCACCTACACGCGGACAGGTCGTGATCGCTACGAGCAGTACTTC. Residues: CATTYTRTGRDRYEQYF.

This chain joins TRBV27 and TRBJ1-5, with 7 bases lining up with TRBD1. V lost 5 bases to trimming and J lost 5 bases; unmatched junction nucleotides: 6. The CDR3 length is 14 residues. In germline, CDR1 is MNHEY, CDR2 SMNVEV (reference sequence). CDR3 sequence: CASSVTGYDQPQHF. For the CDR3, the DNA is TGTGCCAGCAGTGTGACAGGGTACGATCAGCCCCAGCATTTT.

This chain joins TRBV19 and TRBJ2-2; 13 bases are a match to TRBD2. This CDR3 has 14 residues. Germline V gene sequence: CDR1 LNHDA, CDR2 SQIVND (reference sequence). With 9 bases clipped from V and 6 bases from J, the junction kept 4 bases outside the gene matches. The CDR3 sequence is CASRGLAGSGELFF. CDR3 bases: TGTGCCAGCCGGGGACTAGCGGGATCCGGGGAGCTGTTTTTT.

This chain's CDR3 is CASSWTGVREQYF. CDR3 DNA sequence: TGCGCCAGCAGCTGGACAGGGGTGCGCGAGCAGTACTTC. The chain is built from TRBV5-1 and TRBJ2-7; TRBD1 matches at 9 bases. The CDR3 has 13 amino acids. Germline CDR1 is SGHRS and CDR2 is YFSETQ. The V and J ends lost 3 bases and 6 bases, in that order; junction bases with no gene match: 4.

The chain uses TRBV5-1 and TRBJ2-7; possibly TRBD1 for D (5 bases). Germline CDR1 and CDR2: SGHRS and YFSETQ. Trimming left V 4 bases short and J 1 base short, with 15 bases between. The CDR3 consists of 15 residues. The CDR3 sequence is CASSPAGQRSYEQYF. The DNA of the CDR3 is TGCGCCAGCAGCCCAGCAGGGCAGAGGTCCTACGAGCAGTACTTC.

This clone was picked up one time. CDR3 nucleotide sequence: TGTGCCAGCAGCTTAAGTACTAGCACAGATACGCAGTATTTT. This gives the protein CASSLSTSTDTQYF. V gene TRBV11-3 combines with J gene TRBJ2-3, with D unresolved. The V gene's germline CDR1 is SGHNT and CDR2 YENEEA. This CDR3 comprises 14 residues. V lost 2 bases, J lost 0 bases, and 6 bases lay in between.

The chain carries TRBV9 and TRBJ1-2; 7 bases are a match to TRBD1. CDR1 and CDR2 (germline): SGDLS, YYNGEE. V shed 6 bases and J 4 bases; nucleotides not matched to a gene: 6. The CDR3 loop spans 13 amino acids. CDR3 in amino acids: CASTGAGGYGYTF. CDR3 bases: TGTGCCAGCACGGGAGCAGGGGGCTATGGCTACACCTTC.